This is a list of T cell receptor beta chains from one sample in a study of PD-L1 blockade in urothelial cancer. Method: immunoSEQ multiplex PCR; TCRdb's copy keeps in-frame clones and lacks some. This repertoire shows about 91,000 clones, 90% found once; its top ten account for 8% to 9.5%. Source: PBMCs, taken around atezolizumab (anti-PD-L1) treatment. These receptors were collected from a man aged 60-69 years with urothelial cancer. Both conserved end residues are part of each CDR3. Fields, in order: clone size, D gene, J gene, V gene, CDR3 DNA, CDR3 protein. D genes are given only for firm matches. Clone size is shown for a subset of rows, as once, few, many or a class of expanded clone.

- | - | TRBJ1-1 | TRBV19 | TGTGCCAGTGAGCGGAGCTTGAACACTGAAGCTTTCTTT | CASERSLNTEAFF
- | TRBD2 | TRBJ2-1 | TRBV14 | TGTGCCAGCAGCCAAGAACGGGGGGTAGGTTACAATGAGCAGTTCTTC | CASSQERGVGYNEQFF
- | - | TRBJ2-1 | TRBV4-3 | TGCGCCAGCAGCCAGGAGCGGACGAGCTCCTACAATGAGCAGTTCTTC | CASSQERTSSYNEQFF
- | - | TRBJ2-5 | TRBV14 | TGTGCCAGCAGCCAAGGGGCGTGGGAGACCCAGTACTTC | CASSQGAWETQYF
- | TRBD2 | TRBJ2-7 | TRBV27 | TGTGCCAGCAGTTTACGGCTAGCGGGAGGTGGCGAGCAGTACTTC | CASSLRLAGGGEQYF
once | TRBD1 | TRBJ1-1 | TRBV13 | TGTGCCAGCAGCTTGTATCGACAGGGTTTCACTGAAGCTTTCTTT | CASSLYRQGFTEAFF
- | TRBD2 | TRBJ2-5 | TRBV7-2 | TGTGCCAGCAGCTTTAGCGGGAAGACCCAAGAGACCCAGTACTTC | CASSFSGKTQETQYF
- | - | TRBJ1-1 | TRBV7-9 | TGTGCCAGCAGCTCGCCCCCAGGGGATAAAGCTTTCTTT | CASSSPPGDKAFF
- | - | TRBJ2-3 | TRBV5-1 | TGCGCCAGCAGCCCTCCTTCTTTTCCCGATACGCAGTATTTT | CASSPPSFPDTQYF
- | - | TRBJ2-5 | TRBV7-5 | TGTGCCAGGAGAGCCACAGGGGTATTTTCCCAAGAGACCCAGTACTTC | CARRATGVFSQETQYF
- | - | TRBJ2-1 | TRBV4-2 | TGTGCCAGCAGCCAAGCACTAGCCGGTGAGCAGTTCTTC | CASSQALAGEQFF
- | - | TRBJ1-5 | TRBV7-3 | TGTGCCAGGGGGGGTTTCCAAGATCAGCCCCAGCATTTT | CARGGFQDQPQHF
once | - | TRBJ2-5 | TRBV6-1 | TGTGCCAGCAGTGAAGGACAGGTCCAAGAGACCCAGTACTTC | CASSEGQVQETQYF
- | TRBD2 | TRBJ2-3 | TRBV28 | TGTGCCAGCAGTTTATTTGGTTCTAGCGGGAGGTTCACAGATACGCAGTATTTT | CASSLFGSSGRFTDTQYF
- | - | TRBJ2-3 | TRBV5-5 | TGTGCCAGCAGCTTGTCGGCGGGGGCTTACACAGATACGCAGTATTTT | CASSLSAGAYTDTQYF
- | - | TRBJ2-5 | TRBV7-9 | TGTGCCAGCAGCTTAGGGCAGGGGGGTCTGGAGACCCAGTACTTC | CASSLGQGGLETQYF
- | - | TRBJ1-1 | TRBV10-3 | TGTGCCACCTACCCAGGACAGTCGAATGCTGAAGCTTTCTTT | CATYPGQSNAEAFF
- | - | TRBJ2-1 | TRBV30 | TGTGCCTGGAGTGTAGATCAGGGAGGCTACAATGAGCAGTTCTTC | CAWSVDQGGYNEQFF
- | TRBD2 | TRBJ2-1 | TRBV7-9 | TGTGCCAGCAGCTTGGGGGGAGCGGGAGCGGGCTACAATGAGCAGTTCTTC | CASSLGGAGAGYNEQFF
- | - | TRBJ2-7 | TRBV18 | TGTGCCAGCCACGCGGGCCGAACCTACGAGCAGTACTTC | CASHAGRTYEQYF
- | - | TRBJ2-3 | TRBV5-1 | TGCGCCAGCAAACTAGGGAAGAGCACAGATACGCAGTATTTT | CASKLGKSTDTQYF
- | - | TRBJ2-6 | TRBV4-3 | TGCGCCAGCAGCCAAGAGAGTTTCAGGAAACCCTCTGGGGCCAACGTCCTGACTTTC | CASSQESFRKPSGANVLTF
- | - | TRBJ1-3 | TRBV4-1 | TGCGCCAGCACTCTTAGCTCTGGAAACACCATATATTTT | CASTLSSGNTIYF
- | - | TRBJ2-5 | TRBV27 | TGTGCCAGCAGCTGGGCGCGTGGCGAGACCCAGTACTTC | CASSWARGETQYF
- | - | TRBJ2-2 | TRBV19 | TGTGCCACCACCACAGAGCTCAAGACCGGGGAGCTGTTTTTT | CATTTELKTGELFF
- | - | TRBJ1-2 | TRBV27 | TGTGCCAGCAGTTTAGTGGGACACCTTAACTATGGCTACACCTTC | CASSLVGHLNYGYTF
- | - | TRBJ2-1 | TRBV28 | TGTGCCAGCAGTTTTGGCGGGATCCGTGGCGATGAGCAGTTCTTC | CASSFGGIRGDEQFF
- | - | TRBJ2-3 | TRBV7-3 | TGTGCCAGCTCTCCGGGGGCAGATACGCAGTATTTT | CASSPGADTQYF
- | TRBD2 | TRBJ2-1 | TRBV14 | TGTGCCAGCAGCCAGTTTGGTAGCGGGGGGGCCGACAATGAGCAGTTCTTC | CASSQFGSGGADNEQFF
- | - | TRBJ1-5 | TRBV10-3 | TGTGCCATCAGTGCCTGGGGGGATAGCAATCAGCCCCAGCATTTT | CAISAWGDSNQPQHF
- | TRBD1 | TRBJ1-2 | TRBV5-1 | TGCGCCAGCAGCTTGGTTGGTGGGGACAGCTATGGCTACACCTTC | CASSLVGGDSYGYTF
- | - | TRBJ2-2 | TRBV30 | TGTGCCTGGAGTGTCCAGGGACACCCCGGGGAGCTGTTTTTT | CAWSVQGHPGELFF
- | TRBD2 | TRBJ2-1 | TRBV19 | TGTGCCAGTAGTATATGGGCGGGGGGCCTTGGTGAGCAGTTCTTC | CASSIWAGGLGEQFF
- | - | TRBJ1-4 | TRBV14 | TGTGCCAGCAGCCATTCGGGGCAGGGGGAAAAACTGTTTTTT | CASSHSGQGEKLFF
- | - | TRBJ2-7 | TRBV7-4 | TGTGCCAGCAGCTCCCACCGAGAATACTTTCACAGCTCCTACGAGCAGTACTTC | CASSSHREYFHSSYEQYF
- | - | TRBJ2-7 | TRBV21-1 | TGTGCCAGCAGCAATTTGGCGGGACTCATAAGCGGGAGGGCCCTTAGGATTTTCTACGAGCAGTACTTC | CASSNLAGLISGRALRIFYEQYF
- | TRBD2 | TRBJ2-3 | TRBV7-2 | TGTGCCAGCAGCTTAATTGGTAGCGGGAGAGATACGCAGTATTTT | CASSLIGSGRDTQYF
- | TRBD1 | TRBJ1-5 | TRBV7-8 | TGTGCCAGCAGCTTTTCACCCGGGACAGTCAATCAGCCCCAGCATTTT | CASSFSPGTVNQPQHF
- | - | TRBJ2-5 | TRBV30 | TGTGCCTGGACTCTCACCACAGACCACCTCCAAGAGACCCAGTACTTC | CAWTLTTDHLQETQYF
few | - | TRBJ1-1 | TRBV14 | TGTGCCAGCAGCCTCAATCCAGGGACTGAAGCTTTCTTT | CASSLNPGTEAFF
- | - | TRBJ2-3 | TRBV9 | TGTGCCAGCAGCGTACTGAGTCCGCGGCCCTCGGAGACGCAGTATTTT | CASSVLSPRPSETQYF
- | - | TRBJ1-5 | TRBV27 | TGTGCCAGCAGTTGGAGTAGCAATCAGCCCCAGCATTTT | CASSWSSNQPQHF
- | TRBD1 | TRBJ1-6 | TRBV6-5 | TGTGCCAGCAGCCCCGGACAGGGCCAAGATTCACCCCTCCACTTT | CASSPGQGQDSPLHF